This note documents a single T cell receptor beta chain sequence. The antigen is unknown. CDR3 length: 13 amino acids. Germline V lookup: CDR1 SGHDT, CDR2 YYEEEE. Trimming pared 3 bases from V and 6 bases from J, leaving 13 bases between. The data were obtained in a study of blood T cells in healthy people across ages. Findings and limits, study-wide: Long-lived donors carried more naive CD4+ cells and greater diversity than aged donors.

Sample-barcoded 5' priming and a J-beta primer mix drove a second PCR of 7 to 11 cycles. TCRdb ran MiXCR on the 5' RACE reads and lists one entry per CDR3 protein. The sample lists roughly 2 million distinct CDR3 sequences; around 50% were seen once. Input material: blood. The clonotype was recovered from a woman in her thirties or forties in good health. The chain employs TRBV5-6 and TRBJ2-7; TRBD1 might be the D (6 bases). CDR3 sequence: CASSSGVGSEQYF. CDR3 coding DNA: TGTGCCAGCAGCTCAGGGGTCGGAAGCGAGCAGTACTTC. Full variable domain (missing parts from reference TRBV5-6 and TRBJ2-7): DAGVTQSPTHLIKTRGQQVTLRCSPKSGHDTVSWYQQALGQGPQFIFQYYEEEERQRGNFPDRFSGHQFPNYSSELNVNALLLGDSALYLCASSSGVGSEQYFGPGTRLTVT.